The present TCR beta chain was sequenced within a study of T-cell memory formation after mild COVID-19. Background on the study: There were largely donor-specific TCR clusters.

The TCR alpha and TCR beta cDNA libraries, bearing sample barcodes and UMIs, were generated by 5'RACE using constant-segment primers. Using its own MiXCR run on the 5' RACE reads, TCRdb lists one record per CDR3 protein. Among around 400,000 distinct CDR3 sequences listed, 20% to 30% were seen once. This CDR3 contains 15 residues. CDR1 is KGHSH, CDR2 LQKENI, per germline. V lost 3 bases to trimming and J lost 1 base, with 12 bases between them. Sequencing used PBMCs or a T cell subset sorted from them (not recorded which). This TCR came from an adult woman who had mild COVID-19 (a few samples of this study predate the infection). Cell type and time point are not known. V gene TRBV18 combines with J gene TRBJ1-1; perhaps TRBD1 as D (6 bases). For the CDR3, the DNA is TGTGCCAGCTCACCCGGTCGGACAGCGAACACTGAAGCTTTCTTT. It codes for CASSPGRTANTEAFF.